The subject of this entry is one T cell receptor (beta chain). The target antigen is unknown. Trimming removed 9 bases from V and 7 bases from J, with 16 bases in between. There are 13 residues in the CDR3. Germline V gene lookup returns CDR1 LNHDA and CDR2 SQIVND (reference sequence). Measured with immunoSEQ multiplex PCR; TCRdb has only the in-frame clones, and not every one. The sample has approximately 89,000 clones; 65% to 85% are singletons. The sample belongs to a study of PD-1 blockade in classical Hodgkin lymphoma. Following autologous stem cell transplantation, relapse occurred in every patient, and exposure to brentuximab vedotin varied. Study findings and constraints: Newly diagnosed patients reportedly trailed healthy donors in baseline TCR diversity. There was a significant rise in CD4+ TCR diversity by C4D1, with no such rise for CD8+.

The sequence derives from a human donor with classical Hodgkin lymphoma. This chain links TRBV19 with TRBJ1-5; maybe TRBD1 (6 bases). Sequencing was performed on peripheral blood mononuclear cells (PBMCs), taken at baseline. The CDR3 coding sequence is TGTGCCAGCTCTGAGGGGGTAGGGCAGCCCCAGCATTTT. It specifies CASSEGVGQPQHF.